Included here is one TCR beta chain sequence, with context. Its antigen remains undetermined. Nothing much larger sits one base from this clone, and base qualities are not available. To prepare the library, the immunoSEQ multiplex PCR assay was applied. Processing in the source paper ran as follows. A statistical classification framework was built to diagnose cytomegalovirus status from the catalog of TCR beta chain sequences. Drawn from immuneACCESS, this table holds only the in-frame rearrangements with V and J called that TCRdb kept. Clones are partly lost; checked studies trace under half to an unresolved V gene and leave the rest unexplained. The DNA was the basis for D and trimming; V, J and clone size are from that table. The sample yields 250,000 to 350,000 clones; 88% were counted once. In total, the top ten clones hold about 0.9% of the sample. This record comes from a study of cytomegalovirus exposure and HLA in healthy donors (dated by TCRdb to 2016 to 2017). As for the study more broadly: According to a later analysis, one platform produced both the roughly 120 validation repertoires and the 730 or so repertoires of the first cohort. High-throughput TCR immunosequencing, statistical association of individual TCRs with disease status, and machine learning were combined to predict cytomegalovirus infection status. Along with the approximately 650-subject first cohort, a separate validation cohort of about 110 different subjects was used. The study aimed to test whether cataloging public T cell receptors could reveal signatures of past pathogen exposure.

The V end loses 1 base and the J end loses 3 bases, and a stretch of 10 bases separates them. The CDR3, cysteine through phenylalanine, is 14 amino acids long. Only the CDR3 DNA is retained, 42 bases long and in frame from the first base. The germline V gene (reference sequence) gives CDR1 as GTSNPN and CDR2 as SVGIG. Study-wide conclusions, independent of this receptor: It was suggested by the authors that the approach could potentially be generalized to other disease states and immunological phenotypes. The study listed approximately 150 TCR beta chains as associated with cytomegalovirus. Most TCR sequences were observed very rarely across donors, whereas some public TCRs were present in many individuals. A later analysis lacked HLA typing for the validation cohort, so it scored co-occurrence in that cohort across all 110 or so repertoires. Three of the identified cytomegalovirus-associated TCR beta chains were confirmed in vitro to be specific for cytomegalovirus antigens. Subsequent analysis determined that TCRs grouped into clusters in the first cohort also showed a tendency toward co-occurrence across the roughly 120 validation repertoires, and 85% to 95% of cluster scores exceeded 0. The classifier was reported to diagnose cytomegalovirus status with high specificity and sensitivity in both the original cohort and the validation cohort.

Separate from the roughly 630-subject first cohort, the validation cohort of 95 to 150 subjects was the group to which the donors belonged. Sequencing was performed on PBMCs. This sequence was found in a woman aged 18-29 years in good health and CMV-seronegative. The sequence is built from TRBV30 and TRBJ2-1; the D gene is perhaps TRBD2, on 5 matching bases. CDR3 reads: CAWSASSGYNEQFF. The DNA sequence is as follows: TGTGCCTGGAGTGCTAGCTCAGGCTACAATGAGCAGTTCTTC.